This passage covers 16 T cell receptor beta chains from one sample sequenced in a study of T cells in Graves' hyperthyroidism and ophthalmopathy. Amplified TCR beta CDR3 regions derived from RNA transcripts. With the HTBI primer set, the TCR CDR3 went through a first round of RT-PCR. A single record per CDR3 protein comes from TCRdb applying MiXCR to the multiplex PCR reads. This table holds approximately 400,000 distinct CDR3 sequences, approximately 13% found once. Sequenced: blood. The receptors were sampled from an older woman with Graves' hyperthyroidism.

This chain connects TRBV12-3 or TRBV12-4 to TRBJ2-5; 10 nucleotides line up with TRBD2. The CDR3 totals 18 residues. Trimming removed 0 bases from V and 5 bases from J; junction bases left unmatched: 12. The CDR3 region has the DNA TGTGCCAGCAGTTTAGCGGCAGGACTAGCGGTCTCGGGGGAGACCCAGTACTTC. Amino acid sequence: CASSLAAGLAVSGETQYF.

This clonotype appeared many times. This sequence joins TRBV29-1 and TRBJ2-7; D tentatively fits TRBD1 or TRBD2 (5 bases each). The CDR3 is 13 amino acids. Germline V gene lookup returns CDR1 SQVTM and CDR2 ANQGSEA. Between the trimmed V and J ends, which lost 7 bases and 1 base, there was a span of 14 bases. DNA of the CDR3: TGCAGCGCAAAGAGGGGTAGGTCCTACGAGCAGTACTTC. It yields the protein CSAKRGRSYEQYF.

In this sample, this clonotype turned up many times. V gene TRBV10-3 combines with J gene TRBJ2-6, with TRBD2 matching over 7 bases. CDR3 length: 14 residues. J lost 4 bases, V lost 7 bases, and 4 bases had no gene match. CDR1 and CDR2 (germline): ENHRY, SYGVKD. The CDR3 nucleotides read TGTGCCATCAACGGGGGGACCGGGGCCAACGTCCTGACTTTC. This sequence encodes CAINGGTGANVLTF.

This clonotype appeared a few times. A much larger clone lies a single base off, so this may be a read error. The chain employs TRBV11-2 and TRBJ1-1, with D possibly matching TRBD1 (6 bases). V was clipped by 8 bases and J by 10 bases, with 29 bases between them. The length of the CDR3 is 16 residues. Germline CDR1 reads SGHAT; CDR2 reads FQNNGV. CDR3: CASGPTGGRTGRVAFF. For the CDR3, the DNA is TGTGCCAGCGGCCCCACCGGCGGGCGAACAGGGAGGGTAGCTTTCTTT. The complete variable domain, with remaining parts taken from reference TRBV11-2 and TRBJ1-1, reads EAGVAQSPRYKIIEKRQSVAFWCNPISGHATLYWYQQILGQGPKLLIQFQNNGVVDDSQLPKDRFSAERLKGVDSTLKIQPAKLEDSAVYLCASGPTGGRTGRVAFFGQGTRLTVV.

The chain is built from TRBV5-1 and TRBJ2-4, with 11 bases fitting TRBD2. The V segment lost 1 base and the J segment 6 bases; nucleotides outside the gene matches: 3. Per the germline V gene, CDR1 is SGHRS and CDR2 is YFSETQ. There are 15 residues in the CDR3. The CDR3 reads CASSLTSGSGNIQYF. CDR3 DNA: TGCGCCAGCAGCTTGACTAGCGGGAGCGGAAACATTCAGTACTTC.

This clonotype was observed many times. The gene calls are TRBV4-1 and TRBJ2-3, with 8 bases that match TRBD1. Germline V lookup: CDR1 MGHRA, CDR2 YSYEKL. The CDR3 consists of 16 residues. V shed 0 bases, J shed 5 bases, and the junction held 7 bases outside the gene matches. The CDR3 region is CASSQDPQGARDTQYF. The CDR3 bases are TGCGCCAGCAGCCAAGATCCCCAGGGGGCGAGAGATACGCAGTATTTT.

This clonotype was observed a handful of times. The chain recombines TRBV20-1 with TRBJ2-7; D uncertain. The CDR3 has 13 residues. Germline V gene lookup returns CDR1 DFQATT and CDR2 SNEGSKA (reference sequence). V was shortened by 5 bases and J by 2 bases, with 13 bases between the two germline ends. CDR3 amino acids: CSAPPAGTYEQYF. The CDR3 nucleotides are TGCAGTGCTCCCCCGGCAGGAACCTACGAGCAGTACTTC.

The DNA of the CDR3 is TGTGCCATCAGAGGAGGGGCCACAGATACGCAGTATTTT. This encodes CAIRGGATDTQYF. The chain links TRBV10-3 to TRBJ2-3; perhaps TRBD2 as D (6 bases). Germline V gives CDR1 ENHRY, CDR2 SYGVKD. This CDR3 has 13 amino acids. V lost 6 bases and J lost 2, with 9 bases in between.

This clonotype was detected a few times. CDR3: CSVEGQGMGTGELFF. DNA for the CDR3: TGCAGCGTTGAGGGACAGGGGATGGGGACCGGGGAGCTGTTTTTT. This chain connects TRBV29-1 to TRBJ2-2; 10 nucleotides align to TRBD1. CDR1 and CDR2 from the germline V gene are SQVTM and ANQGSEA. J gave up 5 bases and V 3 bases, and 6 bases lay outside the gene matches. This CDR3 contains 15 residues.

This clonotype was found many times. This chain joins TRBV7-9 and TRBJ2-7, with D tentatively TRBD2 (7 bases). This CDR3 region has 15 residues. Germline lookup yields CDR1 SEHNR and CDR2 FQNEAQ (reference sequence). V was cut by 2 bases and J by 4 bases, with 15 bases left in between. Here the CDR3 DNA reads TGTGCCAGCAGCTTAAAGGGGGGGACGGGGTACGAGCAGTACTTC. The encoded protein is CASSLKGGTGYEQYF.

This clonotype has ten or more counts. The chain has TRBV20-1 and TRBJ2-7; possible D gene TRBD2, 8 bases. This CDR3 has 15 amino acids. The germline CDR1 and CDR2 sequences are DFQATT and SNEGSKA (reference sequence). Trimming cost V 5 bases and J 0 bases, with 17 bases left between them. DNA of the CDR3: TGCAGTGCTTCCCGGGGGGGGGACAGCTCCTACGAGCAGTACTTC. It is translated as CSASRGGDSSYEQYF.

At least ten counts were recorded for this clonotype. This chain's CDR3 is CASNPGQGQETQYF. CDR3 nucleotides: TGTGCCAGCAATCCGGGACAGGGGCAAGAGACCCAGTACTTC. The genes are TRBV3-1 and TRBJ2-5, with TRBD1 matching 10 bases. V dropped 7 bases and J dropped 2; count of bases not matched to a gene: 4. This CDR3 spans 14 amino acids. The germline V gene has CDR1 LGHDT and CDR2 YNNKEL (reference sequence).

The chain joins TRBV4-1 to TRBJ1-5; TRBD1 matches 10 bases. Trimming cost V 3 bases and J 7 bases; bases outside gene matches: 6. Germline-derived CDR1 and CDR2 are MGHRA and YSYEKL. The length of the CDR3 is 15 residues. The CDR3 here is CASSHVGTGEQPQHF. CDR3 DNA sequence: TGCGCCAGCAGCCACGTCGGGACAGGGGAACAGCCCCAGCATTTT.

This clonotype was found many times. The chain is built from TRBV20-1 and TRBJ1-5; 7 bases match TRBD1. Germline V lookup: CDR1 DFQATT, CDR2 SNEGSKA (reference sequence). This CDR3 comprises 18 residues. V lost 3 bases to trimming and J lost 3 bases; unmatched junction nucleotides: 17. The CDR3 nucleotides read TGCAGTGCTAGCAAATTGACCAGGGGAAGGGGGCTCAATCAGCCCCAGCATTTT. It codes for CSASKLTRGRGLNQPQHF.

This clonotype was seen only once. The chain is built from TRBV6-1 and TRBJ2-7; D unclear. The V end was cut by 7 bases, the J end by 2 bases, with 15 bases between. From germline, CDR1 is MNHNS and CDR2 SASEGT. The CDR3 totals 14 residues. CDR3: CASIDATSAYEQYF. Here the CDR3 DNA reads TGTGCCAGCATTGATGCGACCTCCGCCTACGAGCAGTACTTC.

A word on this clonotype: This clone may be a read error of a much larger clone one base away. This chain links TRBV28 with TRBJ2-3, with 7 bases lining up with TRBD2. Per the germline V gene, CDR1 is MDHEN and CDR2 is SYDVKM. This CDR3 comprises 14 residues. With V trimmed by 7 bases and J by 2 bases, 6 bases remained unmatched. The CDR3 loop reads CASNQRGNTDTQYF. CDR3 bases: TGTGCCAGCAACCAGCGGGGAAACACAGATACGCAGTATTTT.